This T cell receptor beta chain was recorded in a study of T-cell reconstitution after alpha-beta-depleted transplantation in children. Study-wide results and limits: The study traced high day-60 TCRbeta diversity in some patients to surviving recipient T cells and thymic progenitors. Several hundred expanded graft clones reportedly were the source of alpha-beta T cells about two months after transplant. At one year after transplant, newly produced T cells mostly accounted for T-cell counts and diversity.

In this sample, this clonotype turned up many times. Its target is unknown. Unique molecular identifiers were incorporated when the TCRbeta library was constructed. TCRdb passed the PCR reads through MiXCR, listing each CDR3 protein once. The data show 250,000 or so distinct CDR3 sequences, with 7.5% to 9.5% seen just once and 6% to 7% held by the top ten. The germline CDR1 and CDR2 sequences are ENHRY and SYGVKD. The CDR3 is 16 amino acids. The V end was cut by 3 bases, the J end by 1 base, with 13 bases between. This sequence originates from a male patient between 10 and 17 years old who had a stem cell transplant for acute lymphoblastic leukemia, so the T cells may come from the graft donor. The V and J genes are TRBV10-3 and TRBJ2-1; D is perhaps TRBD1 (5 bases). Sequences were derived from PBMCs, mostly from graft donor cells, sampled 180 days after TCRalphabeta/CD19-depleted stem cell transplant. The CDR3: CAISDGRGWSYNEQFF. In DNA form, the CDR3 reads TGTGCCATCAGTGACGGTAGGGGATGGTCCTACAATGAGCAGTTCTTC.